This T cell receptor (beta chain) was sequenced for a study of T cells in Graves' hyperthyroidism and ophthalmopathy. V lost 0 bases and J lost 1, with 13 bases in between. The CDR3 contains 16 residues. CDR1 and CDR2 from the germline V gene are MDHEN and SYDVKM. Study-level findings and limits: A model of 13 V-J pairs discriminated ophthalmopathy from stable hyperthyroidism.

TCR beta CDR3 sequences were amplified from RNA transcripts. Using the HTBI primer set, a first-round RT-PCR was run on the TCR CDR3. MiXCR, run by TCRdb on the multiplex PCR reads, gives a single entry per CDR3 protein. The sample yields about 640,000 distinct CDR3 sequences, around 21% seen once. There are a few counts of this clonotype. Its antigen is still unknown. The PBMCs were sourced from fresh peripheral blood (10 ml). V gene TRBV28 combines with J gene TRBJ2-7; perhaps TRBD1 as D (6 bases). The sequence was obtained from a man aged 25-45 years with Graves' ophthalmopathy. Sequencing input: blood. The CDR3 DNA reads TGTGCCAGCAGTTTATGGGGCAGGGGACAATCCTACGAGCAGTACTTC. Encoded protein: CASSLWGRGQSYEQYF.